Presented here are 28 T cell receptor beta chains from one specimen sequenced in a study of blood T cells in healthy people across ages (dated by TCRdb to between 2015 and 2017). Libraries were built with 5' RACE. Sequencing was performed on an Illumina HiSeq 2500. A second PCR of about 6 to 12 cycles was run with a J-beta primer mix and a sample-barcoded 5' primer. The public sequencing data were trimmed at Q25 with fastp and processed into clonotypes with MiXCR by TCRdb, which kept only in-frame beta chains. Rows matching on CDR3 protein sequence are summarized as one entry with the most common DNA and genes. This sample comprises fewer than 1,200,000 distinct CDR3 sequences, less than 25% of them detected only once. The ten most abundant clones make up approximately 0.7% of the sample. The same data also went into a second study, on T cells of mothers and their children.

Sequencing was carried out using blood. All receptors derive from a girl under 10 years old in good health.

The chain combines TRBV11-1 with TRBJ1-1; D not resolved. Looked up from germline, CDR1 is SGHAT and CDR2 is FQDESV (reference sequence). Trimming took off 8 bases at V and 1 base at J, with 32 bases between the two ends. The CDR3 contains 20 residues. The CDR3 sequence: CASGQFQLSSAERGNTEAFF. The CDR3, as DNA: TGTGCCAGCGGCCAATTTCAATTGTCCTCCGCCGAGAGAGGGAACACTGAAGCTTTCTTT. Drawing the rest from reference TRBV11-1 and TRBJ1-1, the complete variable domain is EAEVAQSPRYKITEKSQAVAFWCDPISGHATLYWYRQILGQGPELLVQFQDESVVDDSQLPKDRFSAERLKGVDSTLKIQPAELGDSAMYLCASGQFQLSSAERGNTEAFFGQGTRLTVV.

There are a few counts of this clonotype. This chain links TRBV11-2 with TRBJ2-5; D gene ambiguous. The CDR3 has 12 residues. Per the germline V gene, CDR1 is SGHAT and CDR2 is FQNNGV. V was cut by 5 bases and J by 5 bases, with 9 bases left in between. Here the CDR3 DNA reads TGTGCCAGCAGCCGAAGGAAGGAGACCCAGTACTTC. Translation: CASSRRKETQYF.

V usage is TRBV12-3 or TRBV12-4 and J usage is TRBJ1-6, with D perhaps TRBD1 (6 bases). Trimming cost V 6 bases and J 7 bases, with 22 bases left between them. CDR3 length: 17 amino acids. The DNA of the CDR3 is TGTGCCAGCAGCACCCACCGTCCAGGGGCTGGCAATTCACCCCTCCACTTT. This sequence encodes CASSTHRPGAGNSPLHF.

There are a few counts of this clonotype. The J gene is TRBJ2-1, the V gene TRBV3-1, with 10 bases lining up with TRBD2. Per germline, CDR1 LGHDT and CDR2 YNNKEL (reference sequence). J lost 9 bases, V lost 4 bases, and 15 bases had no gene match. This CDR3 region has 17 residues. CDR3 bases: TGTGCCAGCAGCCCACGGGGACAAGCGGGAGGGGTTGGTGAGCAGTTCTTC. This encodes CASSPRGQAGGVGEQFF.

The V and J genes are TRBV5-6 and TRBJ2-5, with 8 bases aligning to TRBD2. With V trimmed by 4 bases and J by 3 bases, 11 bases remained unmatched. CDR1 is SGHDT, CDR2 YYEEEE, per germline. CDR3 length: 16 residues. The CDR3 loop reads CASSNQPGLVKETQYF. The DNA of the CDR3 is TGTGCCAGCAGCAACCAACCGGGACTAGTAAAAGAGACCCAGTACTTC. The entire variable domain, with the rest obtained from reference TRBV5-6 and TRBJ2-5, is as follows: DAGVTQSPTHLIKTRGQQVTLRCSPKSGHDTVSWYQQALGQGPQFIFQYYEEEERQRGNFPDRFSGHQFPNYSSELNVNALLLGDSALYLCASSNQPGLVKETQYFGPGTRLLVL.

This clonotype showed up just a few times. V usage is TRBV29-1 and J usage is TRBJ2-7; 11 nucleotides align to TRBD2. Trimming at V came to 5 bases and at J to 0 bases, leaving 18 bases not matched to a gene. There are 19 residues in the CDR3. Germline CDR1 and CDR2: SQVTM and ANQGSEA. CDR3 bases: TGCAGCGTTCGACTCGATGGGACTAGCGGACGCAGGAGCTCCTACGAGCAGTACTTC. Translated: CSVRLDGTSGRRSSYEQYF.

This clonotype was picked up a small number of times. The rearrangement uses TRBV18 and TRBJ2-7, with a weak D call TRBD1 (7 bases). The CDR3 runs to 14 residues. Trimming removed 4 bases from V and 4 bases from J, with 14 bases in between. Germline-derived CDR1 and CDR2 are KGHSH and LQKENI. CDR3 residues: CASSRPEGAYEQYF. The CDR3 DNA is TGTGCCAGCTCACGACCGGAGGGGGCGTACGAGCAGTACTTC.

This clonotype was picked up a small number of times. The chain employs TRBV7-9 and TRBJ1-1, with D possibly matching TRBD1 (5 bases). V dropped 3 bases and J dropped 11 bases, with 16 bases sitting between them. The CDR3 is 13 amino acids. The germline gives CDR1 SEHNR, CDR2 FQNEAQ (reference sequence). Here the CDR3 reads CASSFLISGPAFF. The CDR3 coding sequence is TGTGCCAGCAGCTTTCTCATATCAGGGCCCGCTTTCTTT.

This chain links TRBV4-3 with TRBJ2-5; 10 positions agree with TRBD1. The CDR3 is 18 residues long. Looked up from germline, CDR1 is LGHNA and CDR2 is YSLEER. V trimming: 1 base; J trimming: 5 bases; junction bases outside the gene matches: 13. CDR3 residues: CASSQATGTGDFSETQYF. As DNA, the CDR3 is TGCGCCAGCAGCCAAGCCACCGGGACAGGGGACTTTAGTGAGACCCAGTACTTC.

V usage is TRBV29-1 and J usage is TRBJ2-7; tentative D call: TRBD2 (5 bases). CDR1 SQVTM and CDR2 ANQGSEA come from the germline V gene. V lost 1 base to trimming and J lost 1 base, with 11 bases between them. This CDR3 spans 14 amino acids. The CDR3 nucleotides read TGCAGCGTTGAAGGCCTCCGAGGGTCCTACGAGCAGTACTTC. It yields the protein CSVEGLRGSYEQYF.

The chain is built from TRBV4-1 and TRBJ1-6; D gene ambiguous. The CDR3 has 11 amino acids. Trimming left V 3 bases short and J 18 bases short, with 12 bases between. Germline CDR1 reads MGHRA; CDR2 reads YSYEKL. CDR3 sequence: CASSHLERRHF. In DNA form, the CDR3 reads TGCGCCAGCAGCCACTTAGAGAGGCGCCACTTT.

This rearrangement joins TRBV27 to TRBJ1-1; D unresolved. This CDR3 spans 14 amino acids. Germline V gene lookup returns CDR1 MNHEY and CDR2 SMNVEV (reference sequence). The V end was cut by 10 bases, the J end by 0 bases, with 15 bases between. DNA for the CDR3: TGTGCCACCCTTCGGCGGGGTTTGAACACTGAAGCTTTCTTT. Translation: CATLRRGLNTEAFF.

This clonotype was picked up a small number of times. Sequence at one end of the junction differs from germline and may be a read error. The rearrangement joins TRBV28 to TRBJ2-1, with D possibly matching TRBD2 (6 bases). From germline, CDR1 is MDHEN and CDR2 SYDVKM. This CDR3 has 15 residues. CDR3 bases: TGTGCCAGCAGTGCGGGACGGCGGTCCTACGATGAGCAGTTCTTC. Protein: CASSAGRRSYDEQFF.

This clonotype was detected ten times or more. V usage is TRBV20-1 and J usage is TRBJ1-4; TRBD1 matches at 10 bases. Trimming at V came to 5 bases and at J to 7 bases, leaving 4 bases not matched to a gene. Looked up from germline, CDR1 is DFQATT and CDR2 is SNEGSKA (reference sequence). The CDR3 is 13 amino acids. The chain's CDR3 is CSAWTGGSEKLFF. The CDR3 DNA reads TGCAGTGCTTGGACAGGGGGAAGTGAAAAACTGTTTTTT.

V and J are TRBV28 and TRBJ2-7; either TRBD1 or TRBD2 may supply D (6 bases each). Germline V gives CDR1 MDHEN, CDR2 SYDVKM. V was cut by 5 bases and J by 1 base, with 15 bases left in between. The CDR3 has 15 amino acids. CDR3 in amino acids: CASSPYREESYEQYF. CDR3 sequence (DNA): TGTGCCAGCAGTCCCTACAGGGAGGAATCCTACGAGCAGTACTTC.

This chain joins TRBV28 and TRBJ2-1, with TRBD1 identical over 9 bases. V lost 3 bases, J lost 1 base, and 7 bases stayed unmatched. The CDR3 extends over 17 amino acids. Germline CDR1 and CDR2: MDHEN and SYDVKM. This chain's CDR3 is CASSFPGQGPSYNEQFF. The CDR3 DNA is TGTGCCAGCAGTTTCCCGGGACAGGGTCCGTCCTACAATGAGCAGTTCTTC. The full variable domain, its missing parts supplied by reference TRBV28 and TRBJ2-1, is DVKVTQSSRYLVKRTGEKVFLECVQDMDHENMFWYRQDPGLGLRLIYFSYDVKMKEKGDIPEGYSVSREKKERFSLILESASTNQTSMYLCASSFPGQGPSYNEQFFGPGTRLTVL.

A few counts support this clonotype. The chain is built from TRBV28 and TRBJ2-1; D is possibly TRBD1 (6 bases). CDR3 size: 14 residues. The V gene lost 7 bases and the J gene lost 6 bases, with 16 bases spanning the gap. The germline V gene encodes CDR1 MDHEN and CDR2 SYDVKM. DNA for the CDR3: TGTGCCAGCACCCAACAGGGTTCGAGCAATGAGCAGTTCTTC. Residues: CASTQQGSSNEQFF.

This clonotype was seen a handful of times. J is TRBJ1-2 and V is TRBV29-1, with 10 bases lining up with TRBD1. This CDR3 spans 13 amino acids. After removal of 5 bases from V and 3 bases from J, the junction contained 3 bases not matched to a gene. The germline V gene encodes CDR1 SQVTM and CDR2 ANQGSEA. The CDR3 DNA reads TGCAGCGTTCTAGGACAGGGGGACTATGGCTACACCTTC. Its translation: CSVLGQGDYGYTF.

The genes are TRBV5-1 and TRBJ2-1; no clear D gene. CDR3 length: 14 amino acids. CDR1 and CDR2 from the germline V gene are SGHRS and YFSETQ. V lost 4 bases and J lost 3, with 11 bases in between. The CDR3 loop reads CASSHSDGYNEQFF. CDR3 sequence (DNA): TGCGCCAGCAGCCATTCGGACGGCTACAATGAGCAGTTCTTC.

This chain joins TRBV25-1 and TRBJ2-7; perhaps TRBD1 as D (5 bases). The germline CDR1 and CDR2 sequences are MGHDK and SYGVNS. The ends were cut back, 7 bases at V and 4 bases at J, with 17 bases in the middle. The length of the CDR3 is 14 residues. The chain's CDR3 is CASTPTASLYEQYF. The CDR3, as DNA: TGTGCCAGCACCCCGACAGCCTCCCTGTACGAGCAGTACTTC.

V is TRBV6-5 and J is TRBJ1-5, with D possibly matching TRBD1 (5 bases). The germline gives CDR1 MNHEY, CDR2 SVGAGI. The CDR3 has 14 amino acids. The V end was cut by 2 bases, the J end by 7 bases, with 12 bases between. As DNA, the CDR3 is TGTGCCAGCAGTTACGTTCAGGGAGGACAGCCCCAGCATTTT. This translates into CASSYVQGGQPQHF.

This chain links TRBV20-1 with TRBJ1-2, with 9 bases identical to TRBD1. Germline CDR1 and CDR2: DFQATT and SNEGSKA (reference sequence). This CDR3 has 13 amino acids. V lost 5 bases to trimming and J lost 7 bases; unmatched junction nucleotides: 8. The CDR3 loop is CSAPQGAVSGYTF. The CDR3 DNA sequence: TGCAGTGCTCCACAGGGGGCGGTGAGTGGCTACACCTTC.

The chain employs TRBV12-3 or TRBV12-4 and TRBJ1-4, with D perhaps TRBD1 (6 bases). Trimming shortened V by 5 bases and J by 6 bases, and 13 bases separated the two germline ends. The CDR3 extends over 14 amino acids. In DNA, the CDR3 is TGTGCCAGCAGTAACAACAGGGTCGATGAAAAACTGTTTTTT. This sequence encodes CASSNNRVDEKLFF.

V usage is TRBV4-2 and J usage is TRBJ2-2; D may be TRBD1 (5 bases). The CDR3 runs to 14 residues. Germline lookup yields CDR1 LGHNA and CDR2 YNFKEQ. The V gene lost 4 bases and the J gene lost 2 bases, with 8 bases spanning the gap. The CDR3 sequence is CASSLQVNTGELFF. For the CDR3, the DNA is TGTGCCAGCAGCCTACAGGTTAACACCGGGGAGCTGTTTTTT.

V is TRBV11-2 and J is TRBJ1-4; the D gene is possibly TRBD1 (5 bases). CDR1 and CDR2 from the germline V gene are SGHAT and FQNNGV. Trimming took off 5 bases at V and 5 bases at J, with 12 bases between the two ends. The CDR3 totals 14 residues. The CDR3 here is CASSPRGNNEKLFF. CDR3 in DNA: TGTGCCAGCAGCCCCCGGGGCAACAATGAAAAACTGTTTTTT.

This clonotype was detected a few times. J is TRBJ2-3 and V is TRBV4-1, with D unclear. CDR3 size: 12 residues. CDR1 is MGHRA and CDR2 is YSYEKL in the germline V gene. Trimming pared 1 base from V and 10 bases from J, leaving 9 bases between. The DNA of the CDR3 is TGCGCCAGCAGCCAAGGTGGGGAATCGCAGTATTTT. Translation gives CASSQGGESQYF.

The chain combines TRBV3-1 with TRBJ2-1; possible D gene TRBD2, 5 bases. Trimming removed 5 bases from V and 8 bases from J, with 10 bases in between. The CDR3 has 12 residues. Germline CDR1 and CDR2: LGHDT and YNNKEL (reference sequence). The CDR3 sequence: CASSNNGDEQFF. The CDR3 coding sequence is TGTGCCAGCAGCAACAACGGGGATGAGCAGTTCTTC.

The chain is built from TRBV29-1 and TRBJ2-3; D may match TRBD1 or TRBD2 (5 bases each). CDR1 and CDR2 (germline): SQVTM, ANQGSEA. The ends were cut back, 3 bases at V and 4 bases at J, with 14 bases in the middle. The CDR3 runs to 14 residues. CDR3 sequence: CSVDGGERADTQYF. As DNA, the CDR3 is TGCAGCGTTGATGGGGGAGAGCGTGCAGATACGCAGTATTTT.